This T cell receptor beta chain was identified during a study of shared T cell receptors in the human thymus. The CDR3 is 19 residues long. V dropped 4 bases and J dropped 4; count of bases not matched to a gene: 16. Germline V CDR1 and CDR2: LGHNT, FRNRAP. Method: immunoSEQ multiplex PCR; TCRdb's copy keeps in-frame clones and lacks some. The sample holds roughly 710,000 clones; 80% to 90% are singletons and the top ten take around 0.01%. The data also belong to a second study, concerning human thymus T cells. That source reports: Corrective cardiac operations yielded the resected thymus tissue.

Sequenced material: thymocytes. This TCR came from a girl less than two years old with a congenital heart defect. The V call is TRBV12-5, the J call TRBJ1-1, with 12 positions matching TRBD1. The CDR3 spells CASGSAAGTGGAPGTEAFF. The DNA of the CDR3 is TGTGCTAGTGGTTCCGCCGCCGGGACAGGGGGCGCCCCGGGCACTGAAGCTTTCTTT.